This is a list of T cell receptor beta chains from one sample in a study of naive and memory T cell subsets. TCRdb processed the UMI-ligation and nested PCR reads anew with MiXCR; each CDR3 protein has one entry. The table includes 120,000 to 150,000 distinct CDR3 sequences, about a sixth detected once. Sequenced material: naive CD4+ T cells from blood. The receptors were sampled from a human donor in good health. The CDR3 runs from the conserved cysteine through the conserved F or W. The D gene is left open where the match is weak. The size of a clone is reported for some rows only, either as once, few or many, or as a class for expanded clones.

d_call	v_call	clone_size	j_call	cdr3_nt	cdr3_aa
TRBD2	TRBV4-1	many	TRBJ2-7	TGCGCCAGCAGCCATACCCTAGCGGGGTCCAGAAACGAGCAGTACTTC	CASSHTLAGSRNEQYF
-	TRBV6-1	-	TRBJ1-3	TGTGCCAGCAAGATTGCGGGAAGCTCTGGAAACACCATATATTTT	CASKIAGSSGNTIYF
-	TRBV20-1	-	TRBJ1-5	TGCAGTGCTAGGGCCAGTAATAGCAATCAGCCCCAGCATTTT	CSARASNSNQPQHF
-	TRBV20-1	few	TRBJ1-2	TGCAGTGCTTCCGACCCGCGAACTAACTATGGCTACACCTTC	CSASDPRTNYGYTF
-	TRBV29-1	few	TRBJ2-7	TGCAGCGTTGAAGGGGCAGTCTCCTACGAGCAGTACTTC	CSVEGAVSYEQYF
TRBD2	TRBV6-5	few	TRBJ2-1	TGTGCCAGCAGTTTAGCGGGGGCCTCCTACAATGAGCAGTTCTTC	CASSLAGASYNEQFF
-	TRBV7-7	few	TRBJ2-1	TGTGCCAGCAGCTCACAACTCCGGACGGATGAGCAGTTCTTC	CASSSQLRTDEQFF
TRBD2	TRBV10-3	-	TRBJ2-3	TGTGCCATCAGTGAAGGGCCTAGCGGAATTAGCACAGATACGCAGTATTTT	CAISEGPSGISTDTQYF
-	TRBV6-5	few	TRBJ1-5	TGTGCCAGCAGCCGGGTGGCGGGGGGCGCCTTGGCGGGCAATCAGCCCCAGCATTTT	CASSRVAGGALAGNQPQHF
-	TRBV5-1	many	TRBJ2-1	TGCGCCAGCAGCCACGCCCGGGACGCGGTTTACAATGAGCAGTTCTTC	CASSHARDAVYNEQFF
TRBD2	TRBV7-2	few	TRBJ2-7	TGTGCCAGCAGCCGTTCGAATCTAGCGGGTTACTACGAGCAGTACTTC	CASSRSNLAGYYEQYF
-	TRBV5-4	few	TRBJ2-7	TGTGCCAGCAGCTTTTCACAGGCCTACGAGCAGTACTTC	CASSFSQAYEQYF
-	TRBV14	-	TRBJ2-5	TGTGCCAGCAGCCAAGGGGGGAGTCGGAAACAAGAGACCCAGTACTTC	CASSQGGSRKQETQYF
-	TRBV7-9	many	TRBJ1-4	TGTGCCAGCAGCCAGGGGCAGGGCAATGAAAAACTGTTTTTT	CASSQGQGNEKLFF
-	TRBV20-1	-	TRBJ2-3	TGCAGTGCTAGAGATCGGCTTGGTCCCACAGATACGCAGTATTTT	CSARDRLGPTDTQYF
-	TRBV12-3/TRBV12-4	few	TRBJ1-5	TGTGCCAGCAGTCCCCGGAGTTCTGGCAATCAGCCCCAGCATTTT	CASSPRSSGNQPQHF
TRBD1	TRBV10-3	few	TRBJ1-4	TGTGCCATCAGTACCGGGACAGGGGAAGAAAAACTGTTTTTT	CAISTGTGEEKLFF
-	TRBV7-9	-	TRBJ1-5	TGTGCCAGCAGCTTAGAACACTCCCGGGACCCCGATAGCAATCAGCCCCAGCATTTT	CASSLEHSRDPDSNQPQHF
TRBD2	TRBV10-3	-	TRBJ2-2	TGTGCCATCAGTGAACCCCGCGGGGGGCCGGACACCGGGGAGCTGTTTTTT	CAISEPRGGPDTGELFF
TRBD2	TRBV5-1	few	TRBJ2-5	TGCGCCAGCAGCCCGCTTAGCGGGAGTCTCGAGACCCAGTACTTC	CASSPLSGSLETQYF
-	TRBV11-3	many	TRBJ1-1	TGTGCCAGCAGTTCGGGGTTGAACACTGAAGCTTTCTTT	CASSSGLNTEAFF
-	TRBV20-1	-	TRBJ1-1	TGCAGTGCTAGGCGGGGGGGCAACACTGAAGCTTTCTTT	CSARRGGNTEAFF
TRBD1	TRBV5-6	many	TRBJ1-5	TGTGCCAGCAGCTCGACAGGGGCCGGTCAGCCCCAGCATTTT	CASSSTGAGQPQHF
-	TRBV7-2	-	TRBJ2-3	TGTGCCAGCAGCTTAACGCTAGACAGGTTTTCAGATACGCAGTATTTT	CASSLTLDRFSDTQYF
-	TRBV7-8	-	TRBJ2-7	TGTGCCAGCAGCGAACGGACAAGTTCGCACTACGAGCAGTACTTC	CASSERTSSHYEQYF
TRBD1	TRBV28	-	TRBJ2-2	TGTGCCAGCAGGACAGGGGAGCGGACCGGGGAGCTGTTTTTT	CASRTGERTGELFF
-	TRBV7-9	-	TRBJ1-1	TGTGCCAGCAGCTTAGTCGGCAGGATGAACACTGAAGCTTTCTTT	CASSLVGRMNTEAFF
-	TRBV11-2	few	TRBJ1-5	TGTGCCAGCAGCCTCGGGACGGGGATGAGTCCCCAGCATTTT	CASSLGTGMSPQHF
-	TRBV10-3	few	TRBJ2-3	TGTGCCATCCAACCGGCTATGCTTAGCACAGATACGCAGTATTTT	CAIQPAMLSTDTQYF
-	TRBV7-2	-	TRBJ2-2	TGTGCCAGCAGCCCCGCCTTTGGCGACAAAAACACCGGGGAGCTGTTTTTT	CASSPAFGDKNTGELFF
-	TRBV12-5	-	TRBJ2-2	TGTGCTAGTGGCAAGGTTCCGTTTTTTGGGGCAGGGCAGTCAGGCACCGGGGAGCTGTTTTTT	CASGKVPFFGAGQSGTGELFF
-	TRBV12-3/TRBV12-4	few	TRBJ1-2	TGTGCCAGCAGCCGAGGGAATGGCTACACCTTC	CASSRGNGYTF
-	TRBV19	few	TRBJ2-7	TGTGCCAGTAGTACACCGGGACTTGGCCGCCAGAGCCCACCCTACGAGCAGTACTTC	CASSTPGLGRQSPPYEQYF
-	TRBV6-5	few	TRBJ1-5	TGTGCCAGCAGTCGCGCCCGAAATCAGCCCCAGCATTTT	CASSRARNQPQHF
TRBD1	TRBV6-5	many	TRBJ2-7	TGTGCCAGCAGCCCGGGACAGGGGGCGCTGAGCGGGTACTTC	CASSPGQGALSGYF
TRBD2	TRBV11-2	few	TRBJ2-3	TGTGCCAGCAGCTTAACTTTGCGGGAGGGTGATACGCAGTATTTT	CASSLTLREGDTQYF
TRBD2	TRBV29-1	few	TRBJ2-5	TGCAGCGCTTCTAGCGGCCAAGAGACCCAGTACTTC	CSASSGQETQYF
-	TRBV12-3/TRBV12-4	-	TRBJ2-5	TGTGCCAGCAGTCCGACCGGGTTAGGAGAGACCCAGTACTTC	CASSPTGLGETQYF
-	TRBV28	-	TRBJ2-5	TGTGCCAGCAGTTTATTCGGGGGCAGGGAGACCCAGTACTTC	CASSLFGGRETQYF
TRBD2	TRBV5-1	-	TRBJ2-1	TGCGCCAGCAGCTTGGCCTCCTCGCGAGCTAGCGGAGACAATGAGCAGTTCTTC	CASSLASSRASGDNEQFF
TRBD2	TRBV28	-	TRBJ2-1	TGTGCCAGCAGTTCGCCTCGGACTAGCGGGAGGGCCGGAGAGCAGTTCTTC	CASSSPRTSGRAGEQFF
-	TRBV13	few	TRBJ2-3	TGTGCCAGCAGCTTAGGTCCCTATAGCACAGATACGCAGTATTTT	CASSLGPYSTDTQYF
-	TRBV5-1	few	TRBJ2-7	TGCGCCAGCAGCTGGGACGGTTTTACCTACGAGCAGTACTTC	CASSWDGFTYEQYF
TRBD1	TRBV29-1	-	TRBJ1-1	TGCAGCGTTGAAGGGCGAGACAGGGGGCACACTGAAGCTTTCTTT	CSVEGRDRGHTEAFF
TRBD1	TRBV28	-	TRBJ1-5	TGTGCCAGCAGGGGGGACAGGGATCAGCCCCAGCATTTT	CASRGDRDQPQHF
TRBD2	TRBV7-6	-	TRBJ2-1	TGTGCCAGCAGGCTAGCGGGAGGGTACGGGAATGAGCAGTTCTTC	CASRLAGGYGNEQFF
-	TRBV2	many	TRBJ2-3	TGTGCCAGCAAAGGTGTCGCCCGCAGCACAGATACGCAGTATTTT	CASKGVARSTDTQYF
-	TRBV6-5	-	TRBJ2-2	TGTGCCAGCGGAAGGGGTGGTGACACCGGGGAGCTGTTTTTT	CASGRGGDTGELFF
TRBD2	TRBV9	-	TRBJ2-5	TGTGCCAGCAGCGGGGGCGGCGGGAGAGGAGAGACCCAGTACTTC	CASSGGGGRGETQYF
-	TRBV20-1	few	TRBJ2-1	TGCAGTGCTAGAGTTCACGGGAGCTCCTACAATGAGCAGTTCTTC	CSARVHGSSYNEQFF
-	TRBV5-1	few	TRBJ2-1	-	CASSILENEQFF
TRBD1	TRBV6-6	-	TRBJ2-7	TGTGCCAGCCTCTCCGGGACAGGGTACGAGCAGTACTTC	CASLSGTGYEQYF
-	TRBV7-9	-	TRBJ2-7	TGTGCCAGCAGCTTATATGACCGGACCTACGAGCAGTACTTC	CASSLYDRTYEQYF
-	TRBV28	-	TRBJ2-3	TGTGCCAGCAGCTCCCCAGCCACAGATACGCAGTATTTT	CASSSPATDTQYF
-	TRBV6-2/TRBV6-3	few	TRBJ2-7	TGTGCCAGCAGTTATCCACAGTATACCTACGAGCAGTACTTC	CASSYPQYTYEQYF
TRBD1	TRBV4-3	-	TRBJ2-7	TGCGCCAGCAGCCAGTCCCGGGACAGGGTCTACGAGCAGTACTTC	CASSQSRDRVYEQYF
TRBD1	TRBV2	-	TRBJ1-1	TGTGCCAGCAGTCTACAAAGGACAGGGAACACTGAAGCTTTCTTT	CASSLQRTGNTEAFF
TRBD2	TRBV29-1	-	TRBJ2-7	TGCAGCGTTGAACTAGCGGTTACCTACGAGCAGTACTTC	CSVELAVTYEQYF
-	TRBV14	-	TRBJ2-7	TGTGCCAGCAGCCAAGATCGGTACGAGCAGTACTTC	CASSQDRYEQYF
TRBD1	TRBV4-3	many	TRBJ2-3	TGCGCCAGCAGCCGGGATTCGACAGGGAGCACAGATACGCAGTATTTT	CASSRDSTGSTDTQYF